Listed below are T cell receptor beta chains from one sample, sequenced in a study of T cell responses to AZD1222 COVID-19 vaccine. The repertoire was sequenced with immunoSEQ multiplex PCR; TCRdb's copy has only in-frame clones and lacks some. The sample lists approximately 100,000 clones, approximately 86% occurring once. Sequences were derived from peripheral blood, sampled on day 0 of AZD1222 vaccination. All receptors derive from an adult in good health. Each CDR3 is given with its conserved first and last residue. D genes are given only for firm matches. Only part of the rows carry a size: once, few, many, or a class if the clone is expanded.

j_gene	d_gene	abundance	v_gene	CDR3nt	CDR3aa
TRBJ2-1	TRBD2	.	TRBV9	TGTGCCAGCAGCGTCCTAGCGGGGAGCTCCTACAATGAGCAGTTCTTC	CASSVLAGSSYNEQFF
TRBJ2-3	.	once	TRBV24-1	TGTGCCACCAGTGATTTGCGGAGTACAGATACGCAGTATTTT	CATSDLRSTDTQYF
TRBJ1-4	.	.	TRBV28	TGTGCCAGCAGTACCTCAGGGATTAATGAAAAACTGTTTTTT	CASSTSGINEKLFF
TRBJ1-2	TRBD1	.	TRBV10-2	TGCGCCAGCAGTGGGGGGACAGGGAACGGCTACACCTTC	CASSGGTGNGYTF
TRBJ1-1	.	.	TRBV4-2	TGTGCCAGCAGCCAAGGGGAAGGGCACACTGAAGCTTTCTTT	CASSQGEGHTEAFF
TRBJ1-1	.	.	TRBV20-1	TGCAGTGCTAGTTGGGTGGACCCTGAAGCTTTCTTT	CSASWVDPEAFF
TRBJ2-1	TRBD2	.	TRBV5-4	TGTGCCAGCAGCCGTAGCGGGAGGAAGGAGAATGAGCAGTTCTTC	CASSRSGRKENEQFF
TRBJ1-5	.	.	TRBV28	TGTGCCAGCAGTGGACTGAATCAGCCCCAGCATTTT	CASSGLNQPQHF
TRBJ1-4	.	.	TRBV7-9	TGTGCCAGCCCAGGGCGGGCGGGCGAAAAACTGTTTTTT	CASPGRAGEKLFF
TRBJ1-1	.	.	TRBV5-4	TGTGCCAGCAGCTTAGGGACAACCACTGAAGCTTTCTTT	CASSLGTTTEAFF
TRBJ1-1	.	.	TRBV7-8	TGTGCCAGCAGCTTAGCGGGGAGGGGGAACACTGAAGCTTTCTTT	CASSLAGRGNTEAFF
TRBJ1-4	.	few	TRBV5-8	TGTGCCAGCAGCTCCGGCCGACGGGCAACTAATGAAAAACTGTTTTTT	CASSSGRRATNEKLFF
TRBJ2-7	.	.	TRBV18	TGTGCCAGCTCACTATTAGGACAAGGTGGGAGAAACGAGCAGTACTTC	CASSLLGQGGRNEQYF
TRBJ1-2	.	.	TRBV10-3	TGTGCCATCAGTGGGACGGATTATGGCTACACCTTC	CAISGTDYGYTF
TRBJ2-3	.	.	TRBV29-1	TGCAGCGCCCAACGGGTAGCAGATACGCAGTATTTT	CSAQRVADTQYF
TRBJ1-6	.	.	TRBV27	TGTGCCAGCAGTTTTCGTTTTGGTAGGGACCGTCGTAATTCACCCCTCCACTTT	CASSFRFGRDRRNSPLHF
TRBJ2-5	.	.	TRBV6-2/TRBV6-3	TGTGCCAGCAGTTTAGGACAAGAGACCCAGTACTTC	CASSLGQETQYF
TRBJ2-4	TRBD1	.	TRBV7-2	TGTGCCAGCAGCTTAGCGGAGGGACAGGGCAAAAACATTCAGTACTTC	CASSLAEGQGKNIQYF
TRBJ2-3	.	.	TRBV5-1	TGCGCCAGCAGCTTCGAGGAACCTAGCACAGATACGCAGTATTTT	CASSFEEPSTDTQYF
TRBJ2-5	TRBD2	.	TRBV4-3	TGCGCCAGCAGCCAACAAGCGGGAGAGGGGGAGACCCAGTACTTC	CASSQQAGEGETQYF
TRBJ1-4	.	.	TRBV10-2	TGCGCCAGCAGTGAGTCTATTTGGGGGGGCAGTGATGAAAAACTGTTTTTT	CASSESIWGGSDEKLFF
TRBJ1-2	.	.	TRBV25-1	TGTGCCAGCAGCCTTCAGGGAGAGAACTATGGCTACACCTTC	CASSLQGENYGYTF
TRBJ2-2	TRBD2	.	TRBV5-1	TGCGCCAGCAGCTTGGGTCTAGCGGGGGGGCAACTCCACCGGGAGCTGTTTTTT	CASSLGLAGGQLHRELFF
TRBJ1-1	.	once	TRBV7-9	TGTGCCAGCAGCTTAGCCTTCCGGGTCCGCGCTTTCTTT	CASSLAFRVRAFF
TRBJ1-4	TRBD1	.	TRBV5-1	TGCGCCAGCAGCTTGGGGGGACAGGATAATGAAAAACTGTTTTTT	CASSLGGQDNEKLFF